One and the same sample provided the 19 T cell receptor beta chains below, sequenced in a study of blood T cell repertoires in COVID-19. TCRdb's table, derived via immunoSEQ multiplex PCR, lists solely in-frame clones and lacks some. The sample lists tens of thousands of clones, about nine tenths occurring once. Sequencing was performed on peripheral blood. The origin of the receptors is a woman in her 50s in a cohort sampled during active COVID-19.

The gene calls are TRBV19 and TRBJ2-3; possible D gene TRBD2, 6 bases. This CDR3 is 15 amino acids long. The germline gives CDR1 LNHDA, CDR2 SQIVND (reference sequence). V shed 4 bases and J shed 3 bases, with 14 bases lying between them. DNA of the CDR3: TGTGCCAGTAGTAACCCCGGGACTCTGACAGATACGCAGTATTTT. As protein: CASSNPGTLTDTQYF.

The gene calls are TRBV3-1 (or the pseudogene TRBV3-2) and TRBJ2-2; tentatively, D is TRBD1 (6 bases). The length of the CDR3 is 18 residues. V lost 4 bases and J lost 4, with 22 bases in between. Germline lookup yields CDR1 LGHDT and CDR2 YNNKEL (reference sequence). CDR3 DNA: TGTGCCAGCAGCCCTACAAGCTCAAACACAGGGTCCACCGGGGAGCTGTTTTTT. It yields the protein CASSPTSSNTGSTGELFF.

This clone was seen a few times. V gene TRBV5-1 combines with J gene TRBJ2-7, with 7 bases lining up with TRBD1. CDR1 and CDR2 from the germline V gene are SGHRS and YFSETQ. The CDR3 contains 14 residues. The J segment lost 0 bases and the V segment lost 4 bases, leaving 4 bases of the junction unmatched. DNA for the CDR3: TGCGCCAGCAGCCAAAGGACAGGCTCCTACGAGCAGTACTTC. Protein sequence: CASSQRTGSYEQYF.

V usage is TRBV18 and J usage is TRBJ2-1; possible D gene TRBD2, 6 bases. This CDR3 has 16 amino acids. CDR1 is KGHSH, CDR2 LQKENI, per germline. V lost 6 bases, J lost 0 bases, and 15 bases lay in between. The CDR3 protein is CASSRDSRSSYNEQFF. CDR3 DNA sequence: TGTGCCAGCTCTCGGGACTCCCGGAGCTCCTACAATGAGCAGTTCTTC.

In this sample, this clone turned up a few times. This sequence joins TRBV19 and TRBJ2-7; TRBD2 agrees at 8 bases. This CDR3 region has 15 residues. Per the germline V gene, CDR1 is LNHDA and CDR2 is SQIVND (reference sequence). Trimming removed 3 bases from V and 0 bases from J; junction bases left unmatched: 4. The CDR3 DNA follows: TGTGCCAGTAGTATTTCTAGCGGGCCCTCCTACGAGCAGTACTTC. The encoded protein is CASSISSGPSYEQYF.

This chain links TRBV12-5 with TRBJ1-4; TRBD1 aligns across 9 bases. The J segment lost 1 base and the V segment lost 1 base, leaving 10 bases of the junction unmatched. Germline loops: CDR1 LGHNT, CDR2 FRNRAP. The CDR3 is 19 amino acids. The CDR3 here is CASGLDTGGSGITNEKLFF. CDR3 nucleotides: TGTGCTAGTGGTTTGGACACAGGGGGCTCGGGGATAACTAATGAAAAACTGTTTTTT.

This clone was detected only a few times. This same CDR3 is encoded by further DNA sequences in the sample. The CDR3 bases are TGTGCCAGCAGCCCGACAGGGATCTATGGCTACACCTTC. It encodes CASSPTGIYGYTF. The rearrangement links TRBV7-9 to TRBJ1-2; 7 positions match TRBD1. Germline loops: CDR1 SEHNR, CDR2 FQNEAQ (reference sequence). This CDR3 spans 13 amino acids. Germline trimming cut 5 bases from V and 4 bases from J; bases unmatched to any gene: 4.

The chain combines TRBV18 with TRBJ1-3, with D perhaps matching TRBD1 (6 bases). Trimming shortened V by 5 bases and J by 3 bases, and 14 bases separated the two germline ends. The CDR3 is 15 amino acids. CDR1 is KGHSH, CDR2 LQKENI, per germline. The CDR3 coding sequence is TGTGCCAGCTCATCCCCTGGGGGCCATGGAAACACCATATATTTT. This encodes CASSSPGGHGNTIYF.

The V gene is TRBV6-5, the J gene TRBJ1-5; no reliable D call. V lost 10 bases and J lost 6, with 16 bases in between. The CDR3 runs to 13 residues. CDR1 is MNHEY and CDR2 is SVGAGI in the germline V gene. The CDR3 protein is CATTRLEAQPQHF. The CDR3 nucleotides read TGTGCCACCACCCGCCTCGAGGCTCAGCCCCAGCATTTT.

This clone was recorded only once. V usage is TRBV4-2 and J usage is TRBJ2-7; D remains unclear. Germline CDR1 reads LGHNA; CDR2 reads YNFKEQ. The CDR3 has 13 residues. V was shortened by 1 base and J by 4 bases, with 8 bases between the two germline ends. The chain's CDR3 is CASSQVAAYEQYF. DNA of the CDR3: TGTGCCAGCAGCCAAGTGGCGGCATACGAGCAGTACTTC.

This chain connects TRBV7-2 to TRBJ1-3, with D unresolved. V lost 3 bases and J lost 10, with 19 bases in between. Per germline, CDR1 SGHTA and CDR2 FQGNSA. The CDR3 has 15 amino acids. The CDR3 is CASSFQHNSRETIYF. The CDR3 DNA reads as TGTGCCAGCAGCTTCCAGCACAATTCTCGGGAGACCATATATTTT.

This clone was detected once. The chain couples TRBV27 to TRBJ1-2, with D maybe TRBD1 (5 bases). Trimming cost V 5 bases and J 0 bases, with 10 bases left between them. Germline values: CDR1 MNHEY, CDR2 SMNVEV (reference sequence). The CDR3 sequence is 14 residues long. CDR3 bases: TGTGCCAGCAGTCCGGGGGGGACTAACTATGGCTACACCTTC. Its protein product is CASSPGGTNYGYTF.

The chain combines TRBV18 with TRBJ1-1; TRBD1 agrees at 8 bases. Trimming at V came to 4 bases and at J to 4 bases, leaving 5 bases not matched to a gene. Germline assignment: CDR1 KGHSH and CDR2 LQKENI. The CDR3 is made up of 14 amino acids. The CDR3 region is CASSLGQGPTEAFF. The CDR3 DNA reads as TGTGCCAGCTCACTAGGACAGGGCCCCACTGAAGCTTTCTTT.

The chain has TRBV4-1 and TRBJ1-2; no reliable D call. CDR3 length equals 15 residues. V shed 0 bases and J shed 4 bases, with 12 bases lying between them. Looked up from germline, CDR1 is MGHRA and CDR2 is YSYEKL. The CDR3 DNA reads TGCGCCAGCAGCCAAGATGTCGCAGGTTTCTATGGCTACACCTTC. Its translation: CASSQDVAGFYGYTF.

The chain uses TRBV1 and TRBJ2-1; the table gives TRBD2 as D, unverified against the DNA. TRBV1 is a recognized pseudogene. The CDR3 runs 15 residues. The CDR3 is CTNLASGRTNNEQFF. The CDR3 DNA follows: TGCACCAATCTTGCTAGCGGGAGGACAAACAATGAGCAGTTCTTC.

The chain couples TRBV7-6 to TRBJ2-3; the match to TRBD2 covers 14 bases. The CDR3 has 16 residues. The V gene end was trimmed by 5 bases and the J gene end by 5 bases; junction bases not matched to a gene: 6. Germline V CDR1 and CDR2: SGHVS, FNYEAQ. The DNA for the CDR3 is TGTGCCAGCAGCCTCAGGACTAGCGGGGGGTTAGATACGCAGTATTTT. Encoded protein: CASSLRTSGGLDTQYF.

The chain carries TRBV15 and TRBJ2-1, with 10 bases identical to TRBD2. The CDR3 sequence is 17 residues long. Germline V lookup: CDR1 LNHNV, CDR2 YYDKDF (reference sequence). J was trimmed by 4 bases and V by 1 base; bases with no gene match: 7. This CDR3 is CATSRVIGLAVYNEQFF. Written as DNA, the CDR3 is TGTGCCACCAGCAGAGTGATTGGACTAGCGGTTTACAATGAGCAGTTCTTC.

The CDR3: CASSSDRGRTGELFF. CDR3 DNA sequence: TGTGCCAGCAGCTCGGACAGGGGGCGAACCGGGGAGCTGTTTTTT. The chain joins TRBV7-8 to TRBJ2-2; TRBD1 matches at 11 bases. V gave up 4 bases and J gave up 5 bases; unmatched junction bases: 3. The V gene's germline CDR1 is SGHVS and CDR2 FQNEAQ. The CDR3 is 15 residues long.

The gene calls are TRBV5-4 and TRBJ2-1, with 7 bases fitting TRBD2. The CDR3 contains 15 residues. In germline, CDR1 is SGHNT, CDR2 YYREEE (reference sequence). Losses at the gene ends were 4 bases for V and 6 bases for J; bases not matched to a gene: 10. The CDR3 region has the DNA TGTGCCAGCAGCGAGGGCCTAGCGGCCCCCAATGAGCAGTTCTTC. It specifies CASSEGLAAPNEQFF.